This T cell receptor (beta chain) was found in a study of regulatory T cells in long-lasting Graves disease. Study-wide points: Preferential use of TRBV28, TRBJ1-2 and TRBJ2-5 was seen in persistent disease.

Building of the TCR beta libraries involved iRepertoire HTBI primers and Arm-PCR of CDR3 regions. TCRdb re-called the multiplex PCR reads through MiXCR, storing one row per CDR3 protein. The sample consists of over 450,000 distinct CDR3 sequences, 20% to 25% of them appearing once. CDR1 is MDHEN and CDR2 is SYDVKM in the germline V gene. The CDR3 runs 14 residues. V was clipped by 8 bases and J by 4 bases; unmatched bases: 10. This clonotype was counted many times. Its antigen is not known. Indicated time point: persistent/refractory GD, antithyroid drugs over 5 years with positive TRAb. From RNA extracted from PBMCs, the TCR library was made.

This clonotype was obtained from a female donor with Graves disease. The rearrangement links TRBV28 to TRBJ1-2; 7 nucleotides align to TRBD1. Sequences were derived from peripheral blood mononuclear cells (PBMCs), sampled when the disease was refractory, from a patient treated with antithyroid drugs. CDR3 in DNA: TGTGCCAGCCAAACGAGGGGGCGAAGCTATGGCTACACCTTC. Translation: CASQTRGRSYGYTF.